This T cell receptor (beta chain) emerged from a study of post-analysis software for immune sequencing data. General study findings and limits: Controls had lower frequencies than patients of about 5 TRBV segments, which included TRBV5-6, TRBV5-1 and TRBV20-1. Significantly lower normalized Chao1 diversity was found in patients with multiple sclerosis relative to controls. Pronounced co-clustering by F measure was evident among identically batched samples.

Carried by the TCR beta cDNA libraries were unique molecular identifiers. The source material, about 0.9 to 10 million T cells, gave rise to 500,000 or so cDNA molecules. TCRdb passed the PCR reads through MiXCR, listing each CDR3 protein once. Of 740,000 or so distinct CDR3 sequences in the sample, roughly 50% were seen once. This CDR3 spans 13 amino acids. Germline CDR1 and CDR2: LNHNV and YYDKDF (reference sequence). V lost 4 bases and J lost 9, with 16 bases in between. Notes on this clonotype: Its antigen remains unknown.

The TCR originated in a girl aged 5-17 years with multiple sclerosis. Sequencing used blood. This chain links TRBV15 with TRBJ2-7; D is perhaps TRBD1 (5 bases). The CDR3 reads CATSKLDTFRQYF. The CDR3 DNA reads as TGTGCCACCAGCAAGCTGGACACATTTAGGCAGTACTTC.